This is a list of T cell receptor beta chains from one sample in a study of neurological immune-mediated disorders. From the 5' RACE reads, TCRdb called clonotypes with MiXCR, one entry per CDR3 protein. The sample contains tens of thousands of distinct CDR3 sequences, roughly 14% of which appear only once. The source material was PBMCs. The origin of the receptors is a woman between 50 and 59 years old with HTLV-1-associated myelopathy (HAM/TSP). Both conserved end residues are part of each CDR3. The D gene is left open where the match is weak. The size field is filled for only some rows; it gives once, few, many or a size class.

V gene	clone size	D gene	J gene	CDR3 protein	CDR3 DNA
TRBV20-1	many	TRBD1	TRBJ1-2	CSASPDRGLSGYTF	TGCAGTGCTAGCCCGGACAGGGGGCTCTCTGGCTACACCTTC
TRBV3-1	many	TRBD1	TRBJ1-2	CASSQLTGESGYTF	TGTGCCAGCAGCCAACTTACAGGGGAAAGTGGCTACACCTTC
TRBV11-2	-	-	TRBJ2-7	CASSSGQGFSYEQYF	TGTGCCAGCAGCTCGGGGCAGGGTTTTTCGTACGAGCAGTACTTC
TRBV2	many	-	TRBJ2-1	CASAKGSSYNEQFF	TGTGCCAGCGCGAAGGGGAGCTCCTACAATGAGCAGTTCTTC
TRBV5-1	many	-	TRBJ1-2	CASSLAGEGGYTF	TGCGCCAGCAGCTTGGCAGGGGAGGGTGGCTACACCTTC
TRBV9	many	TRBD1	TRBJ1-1	CASSPRTGANTEAFF	TGTGCCAGCAGCCCTAGGACAGGGGCGAACACTGAAGCTTTCTTT
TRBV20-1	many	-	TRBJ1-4	CSARPGLNEKLFF	TGCAGTGCTAGACCGGGCTTGAATGAAAAACTGTTTTTT
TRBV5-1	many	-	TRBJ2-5	CASSPHQETQYF	TGCGCCAGCAGCCCCCACCAAGAGACCCAGTACTTC
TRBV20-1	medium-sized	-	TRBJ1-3	CSARESPPGPGNTIYF	TGCAGTGCTAGAGAGAGCCCTCCTGGCCCCGGAAACACCATATATTTT
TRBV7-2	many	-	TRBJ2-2	CASSLIRPGELFF	TGTGCCAGCAGCTTAATCAGGCCCGGGGAGCTGTTTTTT
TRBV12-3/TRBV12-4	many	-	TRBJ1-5	CASSLKVLGASNQPQHF	TGTGCCAGCAGTTTGAAAGTCCTGGGGGCAAGCAATCAGCCCCAGCATTTT
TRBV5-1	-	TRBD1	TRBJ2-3	CASSPIQGGDTQYF	TGCGCCAGCAGCCCGATACAGGGGGGAGATACTCAGTATTTT
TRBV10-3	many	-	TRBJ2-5	CAISESGQGETQYF	TGTGCCATCAGTGAGTCGGGGCAGGGAGAGACCCAGTACTTC
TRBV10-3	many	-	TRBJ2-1	CAIHGEGGGNEQFF	TGTGCCATCCATGGGGAGGGGGGAGGCAATGAGCAGTTCTTC
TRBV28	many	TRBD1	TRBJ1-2	CASSLIPGGGFGYGYTF	TGTGCCAGCAGCCTCATTCCAGGGGGCGGTTTCGGCTATGGCTACACCTTC
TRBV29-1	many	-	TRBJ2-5	CSVVGTETQYF	TGCAGCGTTGTGGGTACCGAGACCCAGTACTTC
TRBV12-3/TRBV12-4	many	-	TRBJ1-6	CASSPDGGGPLHF	TGTGCCAGCAGCCCGGACGGAGGTGGACCCCTCCACTTT
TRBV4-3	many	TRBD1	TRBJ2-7	CASSQVPGQAYEQYF	TGCGCCAGCAGCCAAGTGCCGGGACAGGCCTACGAGCAGTACTTC
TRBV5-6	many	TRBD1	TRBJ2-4	CASSVGQPNIQYF	TGTGCCAGCAGCGTGGGACAGCCAAACATTCAGTACTTC
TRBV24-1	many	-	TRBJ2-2	CATSDLTQGNTGELFF	TGTGCCACCAGTGATTTGACACAGGGAAACACCGGGGAGCTGTTTTTT
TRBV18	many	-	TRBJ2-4	CASSPPGPRGNIQYF	TGTGCCAGCTCACCTCCGGGCCCTAGGGGAAACATTCAGTACTTC
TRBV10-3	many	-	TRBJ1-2	CAISEKQGVGYTF	TGTGCCATCAGTGAAAAACAAGGGGTTGGCTACACCTTC
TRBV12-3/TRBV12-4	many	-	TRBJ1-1	CASSLGVGFEAFF	TGTGCCAGCAGCCTCGGGGTAGGTTTCGAAGCTTTCTTT
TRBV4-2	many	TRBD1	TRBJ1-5	CASSQATGGDQPQHF	TGTGCCAGCAGCCAAGCGACAGGGGGCGATCAGCCCCAGCATTTT
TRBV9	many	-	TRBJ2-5	CASSVGNGGVETQYF	TGTGCCAGCAGCGTAGGAAATGGCGGGGTGGAGACCCAGTACTTC
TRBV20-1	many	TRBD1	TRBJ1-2	CSVGQVNYGYTF	TGCAGTGTGGGACAGGTTAACTATGGCTACACCTTC
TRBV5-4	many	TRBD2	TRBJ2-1	CASSLVVLAGVNEQFF	TGTGCCAGCAGCTTGGTTGTGCTAGCGGGGGTCAATGAGCAGTTCTTC
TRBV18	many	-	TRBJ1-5	CASSPQGFTNQPQHF	TGTGCCAGCTCACCACAGGGTTTTACCAATCAGCCCCAGCATTTT
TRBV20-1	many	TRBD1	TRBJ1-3	CSASQGVMGGNTIYF	TGCAGTGCTTCGCAGGGGGTAATGGGGGGAAACACCATATATTTT
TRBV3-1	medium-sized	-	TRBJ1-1	CASSLKGRKNTEAFF	TGTGCCAGCAGCCTTAAAGGACGGAAGAACACTGAAGCTTTCTTT
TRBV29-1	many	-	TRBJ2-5	CSVETGAGQETQYF	TGCAGCGTTGAAACGGGGGCAGGCCAAGAGACCCAGTACTTC
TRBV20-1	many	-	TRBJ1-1	CSARAGQARTEAFF	TGCAGTGCCCGAGCAGGGCAGGCGCGAACTGAAGCTTTCTTT
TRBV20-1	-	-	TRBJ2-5	CSASDYQETQYF	TGCAGTGCATCGGACTACCAAGAGACCCAGTACTTC
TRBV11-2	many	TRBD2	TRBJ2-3	CASSLGSGGGTDTQYF	TGTGCCAGCAGCTTAGGAAGCGGGGGGGGCACAGATACGCAGTATTTT
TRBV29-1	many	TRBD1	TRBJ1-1	CSVNRGANTEAFF	TGCAGCGTAAACAGGGGGGCGAACACTGAAGCTTTCTTT
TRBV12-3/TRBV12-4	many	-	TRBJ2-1	CASSPTSSNEQFF	TGTGCCAGCAGCCCAACCTCGTCCAATGAGCAGTTCTTC
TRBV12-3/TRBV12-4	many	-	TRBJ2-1	CASRPRLGVGGYNEQFF	TGTGCCAGCAGACCCAGGCTGGGGGTTGGAGGATACAATGAGCAGTTCTTC
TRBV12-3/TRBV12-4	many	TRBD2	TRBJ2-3	CASRPGLAGTDTQYF	TGTGCCAGCAGGCCGGGACTAGCGGGCACAGATACGCAGTATTTT
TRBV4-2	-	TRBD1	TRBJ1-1	CASSHLGGPSRFF	TGTGCCAGCAGTCACTTAGGGGGCCCCAGTCGCTTCTTT
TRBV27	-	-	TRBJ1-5	CASSLIGGKPQHF	TGTGCCAGCAGTTTGATAGGGGGAAAGCCCCAGCATTTT
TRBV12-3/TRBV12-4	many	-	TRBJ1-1	CASSFSGGEAFF	TGTGCCAGCAGTTTTTCGGGGGGTGAAGCTTTCTTT
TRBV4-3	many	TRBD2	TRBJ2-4	CASSQEVAGGFLAKNIQYF	TGCGCCAGCAGCCAAGAGGTAGCGGGGGGTTTCCTAGCCAAAAACATTCAGTACTTC
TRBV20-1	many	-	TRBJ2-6	CSARDEGRGANVLTF	TGCAGTGCTAGAGACGAGGGGAGGGGGGCCAACGTCCTGACTTTC
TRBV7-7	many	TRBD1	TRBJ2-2	CASSSTGGTGELFF	TGTGCTAGCAGCAGTACAGGGGGCACCGGGGAGCTGTTTTTT
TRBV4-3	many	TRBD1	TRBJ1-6	CASSPGQYNSPLHF	TGCGCCAGCAGCCCGGGACAGTATAATTCACCCCTCCACTTT
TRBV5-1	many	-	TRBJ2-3	CASSLARVAPDTQYF	TGCGCCAGCAGCTTGGCCAGGGTAGCCCCAGATACGCAGTATTTT
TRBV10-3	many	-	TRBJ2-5	CAISGASQETQYF	TGTGCCATCAGTGGGGCCAGTCAAGAGACCCAGTACTTC
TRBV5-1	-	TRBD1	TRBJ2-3	CASSLTGTGTETQYF	TGCGCCAGCAGCTTGACCGGGACAGGGACAGAGACCCAGTATTTT
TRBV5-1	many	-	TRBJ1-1	CASSLAAGYGTEAFF	TGCGCCAGCAGCTTGGCGGCGGGCTATGGAACTGAAGCTTTCTTT